These T cell receptor beta chains were read from a single sample in a study of cytomegalovirus exposure and HLA in healthy donors. Here immunoSEQ multiplex PCR was the method, and the copy in TCRdb shows in-frame clones only, minus some. This sample has around 92,000 clones; about 85% occur once, and the top ten carry under 4.5%. The sequenced sample was PBMCs. These receptors came from a female donor in good health and CMV-seropositive. CDR3s include the opening cysteine and the closing phenylalanine or tryptophan. A D gene is named only where the DNA matches it firmly. Rows give clone size only sometimes, using once, few, many, or a class for an expanded clone.

TRBV27	-	TRBJ2-7	-	TGTGCCAGCAGTCCAGGGTTTTCGGGCTACGAGCAGTACTTC	CASSPGFSGYEQYF
TRBV19	-	TRBJ2-7	-	TGTGCCACCGGACAGCACTACGAGCAGTACTTC	CATGQHYEQYF
TRBV28	-	TRBJ1-1	once	TGTGCCAGCAGGAAACGGGGGGACGGAAACACTGAAGCTTTCTTT	CASRKRGDGNTEAFF
TRBV5-6	TRBD1	TRBJ1-1	-	TGTGCCAGCAGGCTCTACAGGGGCGGAGTGGTCGGAACTGAAGCTTTCTTT	CASRLYRGGVVGTEAFF
TRBV23-1	-	TRBJ1-5	-	TGCGCCAGCAGTCACGGGACAAGCTATCAGCCCCAGCATTTT	CASSHGTSYQPQHF
TRBV9	TRBD2	TRBJ2-1	few	TGTGCCAGCAGCGTAGTAGCGGGGAGGTCGGCCTACAATGAGCAGTTCTTC	CASSVVAGRSAYNEQFF
TRBV2	TRBD2	TRBJ2-3	-	TGTGCCAGCCCTGAAGTAGGACTAGCTACAGATACGCAGTATTTT	CASPEVGLATDTQYF
TRBV5-1	-	TRBJ2-7	-	TGCGCCAGCAGCTTGGTGTCCGGGGACTCCACCTACGAGCAGTACTTC	CASSLVSGDSTYEQYF
TRBV5-5	-	TRBJ1-4	-	TGTGCCAGCAGCTTGGGCGCGGGAGAAAAACTGTTTTTT	CASSLGAGEKLFF
TRBV6-6	TRBD2	TRBJ2-7	few	TGTGCCAGCAGTTATCCCGGACTAGCGGAAGAGCAGTACTTC	CASSYPGLAEEQYF
TRBV5-6	-	TRBJ1-2	-	TGTGCCAGCAGCCCAAAGCTATGGGACACCTATGGCTACACCTTC	CASSPKLWDTYGYTF
TRBV10-3	TRBD2	TRBJ2-2	-	TGTGCCATCAGTGACGTTAGCGGGAGCGATAAGAGGAACACCGGGGAGCTGTTTTTT	CAISDVSGSDKRNTGELFF
TRBV2	TRBD1	TRBJ1-5	-	TGTGCCAGCAGGGGACAGGGGGGAAGTCAGCCCCAGCATTTT	CASRGQGGSQPQHF
TRBV15	TRBD2	TRBJ2-7	-	TGTGCCACCAGCAGATTGCGGGAGGGAACCTACGAGCAGTACTTC	CATSRLREGTYEQYF
TRBV6-5	TRBD1	TRBJ1-3	-	TGTGCCAGCAGTTTCACCCGGACAGGGGTAGGAAACACCATATATTTT	CASSFTRTGVGNTIYF
TRBV6-1	TRBD1	TRBJ1-3	few	TGTGCCAGCAGCACCGCCGGGACAGCAGAGTATTTT	CASSTAGTAEYF
TRBV9	-	TRBJ1-1	few	TGTGCCAGCAGCTTGACAGTTTCTAACACTGAAGCTTTCTTT	CASSLTVSNTEAFF
TRBV2	-	TRBJ2-5	-	TGTGCCAGCAGTGGGCGCCGGTGGGGGGATCAAGAGACCCAGTACTTC	CASSGRRWGDQETQYF
TRBV19	TRBD2	TRBJ2-1	-	TGTGCCAGTAGTATTGGGGGGGGCAATGAGCAGTTCTTC	CASSIGGGNEQFF
TRBV10-3	-	TRBJ2-7	-	TGTGCCATCAGTGAGTCCAGCTCCTACGAGCAGTACTTC	CAISESSSYEQYF